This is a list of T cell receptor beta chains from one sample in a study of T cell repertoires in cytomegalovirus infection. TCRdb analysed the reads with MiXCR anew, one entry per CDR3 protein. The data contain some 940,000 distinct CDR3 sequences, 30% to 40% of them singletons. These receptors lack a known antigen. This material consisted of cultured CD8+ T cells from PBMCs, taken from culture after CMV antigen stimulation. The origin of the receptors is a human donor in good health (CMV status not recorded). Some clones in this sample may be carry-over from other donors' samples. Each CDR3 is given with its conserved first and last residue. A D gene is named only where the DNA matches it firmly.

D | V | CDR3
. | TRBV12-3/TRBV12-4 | CASALSLGELFF
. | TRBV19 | CASTPWPRQNTEAFF
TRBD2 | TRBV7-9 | CANRPGTSSNNEQFF
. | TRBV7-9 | CASGVGNEQFF
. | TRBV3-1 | CASSQDPSRRETQYF
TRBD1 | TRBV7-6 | CASSPSGGALGEQFF
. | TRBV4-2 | CASSQRTSGDINQPQHF
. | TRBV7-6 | CASSPGTLYEQYF
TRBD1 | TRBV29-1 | CSVYPGGGFMNTEAFF
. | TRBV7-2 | CASSLEWVNTDTQYF
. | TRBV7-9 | CATKLSGRTEAFF
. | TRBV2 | CASSEGETGHMINEKLFF
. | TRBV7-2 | CASSHTGTTNTEAFF
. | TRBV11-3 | CASSSPLEAGELFF
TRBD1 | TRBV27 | CASSPTSGQGADTQYF
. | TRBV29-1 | CSVEDRLGGEQYF
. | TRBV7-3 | CASSYSGARSSYNEQFF
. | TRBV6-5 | CASYSGGEQFF
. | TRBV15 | CATSRVSGANVLTF
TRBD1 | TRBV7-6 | CASSSEKWDRGYSGANVLTF
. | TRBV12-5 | CASGSQNREGTEAFF
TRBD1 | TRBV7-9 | CASSALTGVVFYEQYF
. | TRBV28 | CASSPGGRVESNQPQHF
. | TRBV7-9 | CASSPSGPAGYF
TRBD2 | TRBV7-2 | CASSRWGTSGGLKNIQYF
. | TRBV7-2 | CASSLFRGASTDTQYF
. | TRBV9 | CASSLNGDKVDATTEAFF
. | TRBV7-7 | CASSSKASSYNEQFF
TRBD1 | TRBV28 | CASSLSHRGGTDTQYF
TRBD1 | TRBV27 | CASSLMGATGNGNQPQHF
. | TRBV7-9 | CASSSSESTEAFF
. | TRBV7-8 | CASSLGRAEKLFF
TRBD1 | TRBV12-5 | CASGVTGVGSRIAGANVLTF
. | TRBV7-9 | CASSLGAYSNTEAFF
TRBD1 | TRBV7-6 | CASSLLEQGARETQYF
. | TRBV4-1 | CASSQDPAGSLVTDTQYF
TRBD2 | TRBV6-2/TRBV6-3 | CASSYPKRGSSYNEQFF
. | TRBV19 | CASTPLSGAGNEQFF
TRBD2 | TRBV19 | CASSIRGEGRYEQFF
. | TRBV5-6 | CASSLTDRYTDTQYF
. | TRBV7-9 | CASSSISGLTNEKLFF